Detailed here is one TCR beta chain. At one end the junction does not follow the germline gene, possibly because of a read error. One entry per CDR3 protein results from TCRdb running MiXCR on the 5' RACE reads. Of 50,000 to 70,000 distinct CDR3 sequences in the sample, under 3.5% were seen once. This sample was taken from a study of neurological immune-mediated disorders. At the level of the study: In a group of around 34 multiple sclerosis patients, some 30 had the relapsing-remitting type and 3 had the secondary progressive type.

The V gene's germline CDR1 is LNHDA and CDR2 SQIVND (reference sequence). CDR3 length: 11 amino acids. The material sequenced was PBMCs. The rearrangement joins TRBV19 to TRBJ2-5; a possible D gene is TRBD2 (6 bases). The clonotype originates from a middle-aged man with multiple sclerosis. CDR3 sequence (DNA): TGTGCCACCCGTTGGGGGGAGAACCAGTACTTC. It encodes CATRWGENQYF.